Below, 3 T cell receptor beta chains from the same sample are listed, as sequenced in a study of Graves' ophthalmopathy and Graves' hyperthyroidism. Researchers took RNA transcripts and amplified TCR beta CDR3 regions from them. HTBI primers were employed in first-round RT-PCR, then a second-round multiplex PCR followed. TCRdb called the multiplex PCR reads again in MiXCR, with one record for every CDR3 protein. The sample records hundreds of thousands of distinct CDR3 sequences, around a fifth being singletons. The specimen was peripheral blood. These receptors were obtained from a woman between 18 and 29 years old with stable Graves' hyperthyroidism. Some clones in this sample may be carry-over from other donors' samples.

This clonotype was recorded at least ten times. The J gene is TRBJ2-7, the V gene TRBV6-1, with TRBD1 identical over 10 bases. Per the germline V gene, CDR1 is MNHNS and CDR2 is SASEGT. This CDR3 is built from 14 residues. With V trimmed by 6 bases and J by 5 bases, 7 bases remained unmatched. The CDR3 region is CASRSGTGVNEQYF. The CDR3 DNA reads TGTGCCAGCAGGTCCGGGACAGGGGTCAACGAGCAGTACTTC.

The gene calls are TRBV3-1 and TRBJ2-5; D is ambiguous. The germline V gene encodes CDR1 LGHDT and CDR2 YNNKEL (reference sequence). Trimming pared 2 bases from V and 3 bases from J, leaving 16 bases between. The CDR3 contains 16 residues. Here the CDR3 reads CASSQLFVSAKETQYF. The CDR3 nucleotides read TGTGCCAGCAGCCAATTATTTGTATCAGCAAAAGAGACCCAGTACTTC.

This chain uses TRBV10-1 with TRBJ1-2; TRBD1 matches 8 bases. The ends lost 0 bases at V and 7 bases at J; junction bases unmatched: 19. Germline V CDR1 and CDR2: WNHNN, SYGVQD (reference sequence). The CDR3 covers 19 residues. For the CDR3, the DNA is TGCGCCAGCAGTGAGTCGTTTGAACTTTTTCTTCAGGGGGCGCTTGGCTACACCTTC. Amino acids: CASSESFELFLQGALGYTF.